The 11 T cell receptor beta chains reported below all come from one sample, sequenced in a study of blood T cell repertoires in COVID-19. The data were produced by immunoSEQ multiplex PCR, yet TCRdb's version contains in-frame clones alone and is incomplete. Counted here are about 280,000 clones, around 88% occurring once; the ten biggest clones make up about 2.2%. The material sequenced was peripheral blood. Receptors were obtained from a woman in her twenties or thirties who had recovered from COVID-19.

This clone was seen a single time. Here the CDR3 reads CASRVDRQSETQYF. Here the CDR3 DNA reads TGTGCCAGCCGCGTCGACAGGCAATCAGAGACCCAGTACTTC. The chain combines TRBV2 with TRBJ2-5; TRBD1 might be the D (6 bases). V lost 8 bases, J lost 4 bases, and 17 bases lay in between. Germline V CDR1 and CDR2: SNHLY, FYNNEI. CDR3 length equals 14 residues.

This clone was observed a handful of times. The rearrangement uses TRBV4-3 and TRBJ2-3, with TRBD2 identical over 7 bases. This CDR3 is 16 amino acids long. In germline, CDR1 is LGHNA, CDR2 YSLEER. The V segment lost 0 bases and the J segment 3 bases; nucleotides outside the gene matches: 6. The DNA for the CDR3 is TGCGCCAGCAGCCAAGATCTCACTAGCGTAACAGATACGCAGTATTTT. This translates into CASSQDLTSVTDTQYF.

The CDR3 here is CASSQSSLATRSSYEQYF. CDR3 coding DNA: TGTGCCAGCAGCCAGAGTAGCCTCGCAACTAGGAGCTCCTACGAGCAGTACTTC. V gene TRBV3-1 (or the pseudogene TRBV3-2) combines with J gene TRBJ2-7; D may be TRBD2 (5 bases). The V end was cut by 3 bases, the J end by 0 bases, with 21 bases between. The CDR3 length is 18 residues. Germline CDR1 reads LGHDT; CDR2 reads YNNKEL (reference sequence).

The chain links TRBV6-5 to TRBJ2-7; D might be TRBD1 (5 bases). Germline CDR1 and CDR2: MNHEY and SVGAGI. CDR3 size: 15 residues. Trimming left V 0 bases short and J 2 bases short, with 11 bases between. Here the CDR3 reads CASSYSTAPTYEQYF. DNA of the CDR3: TGTGCCAGCAGTTACTCGACAGCGCCTACCTACGAGCAGTACTTC.

This rearrangement joins TRBV9 to TRBJ2-7; D might be TRBD2 (6 bases). V was cut by 3 bases and J by 3 bases, with 25 bases left in between. The germline V gene has CDR1 SGDLS and CDR2 YYNGEE. This CDR3 has 18 residues. CDR3 sequence: CASSEEEGNFLSNYEQYF. Here the CDR3 DNA reads TGTGCCAGCAGCGAGGAGGAGGGGAACTTTTTGTCTAACTACGAGCAGTACTTC.

The chain is built from TRBV4-1 and TRBJ2-3; D remains unclear. CDR3 size: 13 residues. From germline, CDR1 is MGHRA and CDR2 YSYEKL. The ends were cut back, 0 bases at V and 3 bases at J, with 4 bases in the middle. In DNA form, the CDR3 reads TGCGCCAGCAGCCAAGAAGAGACAGATACGCAGTATTTT. It specifies CASSQEETDTQYF.

V and J are TRBV5-4 and TRBJ2-2; D is undetermined. CDR1 and CDR2 from the germline V gene are SGHNT and YYREEE (reference sequence). The CDR3 sequence is 15 residues long. With 3 bases removed from V and 5 bases from J, the gap between germline ends came to 14 bases. DNA of the CDR3: TGTGCCAGCAGCTCCAATAGCCTTAATACCGGGGAGCTGTTTTTT. Translated: CASSSNSLNTGELFF.

The chain has TRBV3-1 (or the pseudogene TRBV3-2) and TRBJ2-2; TRBD1 matches at 8 bases. The J segment lost 6 bases and the V segment lost 3 bases, leaving 15 bases of the junction unmatched. Germline CDR1 is LGHDT and CDR2 is YNNKEL (reference sequence). CDR3 length: 18 residues. The CDR3 protein is CASSHPPGTGRGAGELFF. CDR3 bases: TGTGCCAGCAGCCACCCCCCCGGGACAGGCAGGGGCGCCGGGGAGCTGTTTTTT.

The V gene is TRBV5-5, the J gene TRBJ2-7; possible D gene TRBD2, 6 bases. The CDR3 totals 13 residues. Germline values: CDR1 SGHKS, CDR2 YYEKEE (reference sequence). V gave up 4 bases and J gave up 6 bases, with 14 bases separating them. The chain's CDR3 is CASSVGTGGEQYF. The CDR3 DNA is TGTGCCAGCAGCGTGGGGACCGGGGGCGAGCAGTACTTC.

The chain couples TRBV27 to TRBJ1-6; D unclear. This CDR3 spans 14 amino acids. CDR1 and CDR2 (germline): MNHEY, SMNVEV (reference sequence). Trimming removed 4 bases from V and 8 bases from J, with 12 bases in between. This CDR3 is CASSSGLWYSPLHF. The CDR3 nucleotides are TGTGCCAGCAGTTCCGGACTGTGGTATTCACCCCTCCACTTT.

The chain employs TRBV6-4 and TRBJ2-3; 7 positions agree with TRBD2. Germline trimming cut 7 bases from V and 4 bases from J; bases unmatched to any gene: 5. Germline V gene sequence: CDR1 MRHNA, CDR2 SNTAGT. This CDR3 has 13 amino acids. The CDR3 spells CASKAGDADTQYF. DNA for the CDR3: TGTGCCAGCAAGGCGGGGGATGCAGATACGCAGTATTTT.